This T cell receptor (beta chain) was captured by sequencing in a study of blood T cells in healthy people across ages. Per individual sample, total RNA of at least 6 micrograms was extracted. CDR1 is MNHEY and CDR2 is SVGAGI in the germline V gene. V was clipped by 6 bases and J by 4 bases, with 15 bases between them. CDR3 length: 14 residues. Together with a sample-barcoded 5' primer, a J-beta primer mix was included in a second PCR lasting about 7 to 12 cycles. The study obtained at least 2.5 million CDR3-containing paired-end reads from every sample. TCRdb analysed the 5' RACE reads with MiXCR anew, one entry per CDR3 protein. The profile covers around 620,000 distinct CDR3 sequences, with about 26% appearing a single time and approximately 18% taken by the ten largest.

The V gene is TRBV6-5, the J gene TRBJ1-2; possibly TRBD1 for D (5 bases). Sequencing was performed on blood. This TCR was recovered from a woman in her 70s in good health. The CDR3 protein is CASRQIGEGYGYTF. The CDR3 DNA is TGTGCCAGCAGGCAAATAGGGGAAGGCTATGGCTACACCTTC.